Each of the 18 T cell receptor beta chains below was sequenced from the same sample in a study of shared clonotypes between healthy human individuals. Measured with immunoSEQ multiplex PCR; TCRdb has only the in-frame clones, and not every one. The table has a few million clones, roughly 93% seen once; the top ten hold about 0.37%. Input material: naive CD4+ T cells from PBMCs. Indicated subset: CD45RA+ positively selected. All receptors come from a man aged 18-30 years in good health. Some clones in this sample may be carry-over from other donors' samples.

This clone was found a few times. This rearrangement joins TRBV5-1 to TRBJ1-2; D is unresolved. V was pared by 0 bases and J by 8 bases, with 14 bases between. This CDR3 contains 14 residues. In germline, CDR1 is SGHRS, CDR2 YFSETQ. CDR3: CASSLANDLLGYTF. The CDR3 nucleotides are TGCGCCAGCAGCTTGGCCAATGATCTGTTGGGCTACACCTTC.

The chain employs TRBV29-1 and TRBJ1-2; possible D gene TRBD1, 6 bases. CDR1 and CDR2 from the germline V gene are SQVTM and ANQGSEA. Trimming left V 3 bases short and J 4 bases short, with 12 bases between. This CDR3 has 13 amino acids. In DNA form, the CDR3 reads TGCAGCGTTGAGAAGGGCAGGGGCTATGGCTACACCTTC. It yields the protein CSVEKGRGYGYTF.

V and J are TRBV5-8 and TRBJ2-7; D uncertain. The CDR3 is made up of 11 amino acids. Germline loops: CDR1 SGHTS, CDR2 YDEGEE. This CDR3 is CASSLVGRPVV. The CDR3, as DNA: TGTGCCAGCAGCTTGGTAGGCAGGCCCGTGGTT.

The J gene is TRBJ2-7, the V gene TRBV30; 7 nucleotides line up with TRBD2. Trimming at V came to 4 bases and at J to 1 base, leaving 4 bases not matched to a gene. Germline CDR1 GTSNPN, CDR2 SVGIG (reference sequence). The CDR3 extends over 13 amino acids. The CDR3 DNA sequence: TGTGCCTGGACTAGCGGAGGGTCCTACGAGCAGTACTTC. This gives the protein CAWTSGGSYEQYF.

This clone was observed a few times. CDR3 nucleotides: TGTGCCTGGGGGAGGGGATTAGGTGACACAGATACGCAGTATTTT. Translating it yields CAWGRGLGDTDTQYF. The chain links TRBV30 to TRBJ2-3, with 7 bases lining up with TRBD2. Germline V gene lookup returns CDR1 GTSNPN and CDR2 SVGIG (reference sequence). CDR3 length: 15 residues. With V trimmed by 5 bases and J by 2 bases, 10 bases remained unmatched.

This clone turned up a few times. The J gene is TRBJ1-1, the V gene TRBV5-1; D remains unclear. CDR1 is SGHRS, CDR2 YFSETQ, per germline. Trimming removed 4 bases at V and 1 base at J, with 11 bases between. The CDR3 is 14 residues long. In nucleotides, the CDR3 is TGCGCCAGCAGCCTGAACCCAGAGAACACTGAAGCTTTCTTT. Protein sequence: CASSLNPENTEAFF.

The chain couples TRBV18 to TRBJ2-7; 9 nucleotides line up with TRBD1. This CDR3 has 17 residues. Germline lookup yields CDR1 KGHSH and CDR2 LQKENI. J lost 3 bases, V lost 3 bases, and 12 bases had no gene match. The CDR3 nucleotides are TGTGCCAGCTCACCGCAGGGACAGGGCTTCGGAAGCTACGAGCAGTACTTC. The encoded protein is CASSPQGQGFGSYEQYF.

In regard to this clone: This specimen includes other DNA sequences encoding the same CDR3. The rearrangement uses TRBV20-1 and TRBJ1-5; perhaps TRBD1 as D (6 bases). This CDR3 is 11 amino acids long. Germline CDR1 and CDR2: DFQATT and SNEGSKA (reference sequence). With 3 bases removed from V and 6 bases from J, the gap between germline ends came to 6 bases. DNA for the CDR3: TGCAGTGCTAGCAGGGGTCAGCCCCAGCATTTT. Its protein is CSASRGQPQHF.

This clone appeared once. V and J are TRBV11-1 and TRBJ2-1, with D perhaps given as TRBD1 or TRBD2 (5 bases each). The CDR3 runs 16 residues. Germline V gene sequence: CDR1 SGHAT, CDR2 FQDESV (reference sequence). Trimming took off 6 bases at V and 6 bases at J, with 21 bases between the two ends. CDR3 nucleotides: TGTGCCAGCAGTGATCTGACTAAGGGGACGGGCAATGAGCAGTTCTTC. Its protein is CASSDLTKGTGNEQFF.

The CDR3 loop reads CASSNSTDTQYF. CDR3 nucleotide sequence: TGTGCCAGCAGTAATAGCACAGATACGCAGTATTTT. The chain joins TRBV27 to TRBJ2-3; D call uncertain. CDR1 MNHEY and CDR2 SMNVEV come from the germline V gene (reference sequence). With 5 bases removed from V and 0 bases from J, the gap between germline ends came to 3 bases. The CDR3 covers 12 residues.

This clone was detected only once. The V gene is TRBV7-9, the J gene TRBJ2-3; D possibly corresponds to TRBD2 (6 bases). The CDR3 covers 14 residues. Trimming removed 1 base from V and 6 bases from J, with 11 bases in between. Germline lookup yields CDR1 SEHNR and CDR2 FQNEAQ (reference sequence). CDR3 protein: CASSLVELADTQYF. In DNA form, the CDR3 reads TGTGCCAGCAGCTTAGTGGAACTAGCTGATACGCAGTATTTT.

The chain joins TRBV19 to TRBJ2-7; D possibly corresponds to TRBD2 (5 bases). V was shortened by 8 bases and J by 2 bases, with 13 bases between the two germline ends. The CDR3 sequence is 13 residues long. Germline lookup yields CDR1 LNHDA and CDR2 SQIVND (reference sequence). The CDR3: CASAGISAYEQYF. Here the CDR3 DNA reads TGTGCCAGTGCCGGGATTTCTGCCTACGAGCAGTACTTC.

V usage is TRBV27 and J usage is TRBJ2-3; 10 bases map to TRBD1. V trimming: 3 bases; J trimming: 2 bases; junction bases outside the gene matches: 5. CDR3 length: 16 residues. The V gene's germline CDR1 is MNHEY and CDR2 SMNVEV (reference sequence). CDR3 sequence reads: CASSFRDRGSTDTQYF. The CDR3 nucleotides read TGTGCCAGCAGTTTTCGGGACAGGGGATCCACAGATACGCAGTATTTT.

The rearrangement joins TRBV9 to TRBJ2-5, with 8 bases aligning to TRBD1. The length of the CDR3 is 16 residues. The germline gives CDR1 SGDLS, CDR2 YYNGEE. V dropped 2 bases and J dropped 5; count of bases not matched to a gene: 11. The CDR3 DNA reads as TGTGCCAGCAGCGTTATCTCGACAGGGGCCAGGGAGACCCAGTACTTC. Amino acids: CASSVISTGARETQYF.

The chain is built from TRBV15 and TRBJ2-1, with D perhaps matching TRBD2 (6 bases). V was clipped by 8 bases and J by 9 bases, with 20 bases between them. Germline CDR1 LNHNV, CDR2 YYDKDF (reference sequence). The CDR3 is made up of 14 amino acids. The CDR3 reads CATGVAARIGEQFF. The CDR3 bases are TGTGCCACCGGGGTAGCGGCCCGTATAGGTGAGCAGTTCTTC.

The V and J genes are TRBV18 and TRBJ1-4, with 9 bases identical to TRBD1. V gave up 5 bases and J gave up 5 bases; unmatched junction bases: 6. The CDR3 spans 15 residues. Germline-derived CDR1 and CDR2 are KGHSH and LQKENI. This CDR3 is CASSADRGWNEKLFF. CDR3 bases: TGTGCCAGCTCAGCAGACAGGGGGTGGAATGAAAAACTGTTTTTT.

This clone has a single count. Other nucleotide sequences in the sample specify the same CDR3. The rearrangement links TRBV5-1 to TRBJ1-4; D might be TRBD1 (6 bases). V lost 4 bases to trimming and J lost 2 bases, with 12 bases between them. CDR3 length equals 15 residues. Germline CDR1 reads SGHRS; CDR2 reads YFSETQ. CDR3 nucleotide sequence: TGCGCCAGCAGCCCGGGGGGGGCCACTAATGAAAAACTGTTTTTT. It specifies CASSPGGATNEKLFF.

The chain is built from TRBV4-1 and TRBJ1-2; D remains ambiguous. This CDR3 comprises 14 residues. CDR1 is MGHRA and CDR2 is YSYEKL in the germline V gene. Between the trimmed V and J ends, which lost 0 bases and 3 bases, there was a span of 8 bases. The DNA for the CDR3 is TGCGCCAGCAGCCAAGATATGAGGCACTATGGCTACACCTTC. Protein: CASSQDMRHYGYTF.